This TCR beta chain was captured in a study of identical twins. Germline V gene lookup returns CDR1 MNHEY and CDR2 SVGAGI. Trimming cost V 4 bases and J 4 bases; bases outside gene matches: 19. The CDR3 extends over 19 amino acids. The sample holds a few counts of this clonotype. Antigen: not known. TCRdb used MiXCR to reprocess the 5' RACE reads, holding one entry per CDR3 protein. The sample records under 1 million distinct CDR3 sequences, around an eighth being singletons. Study results and limitations: Within monozygotic twins, out-of-frame TCR alpha sharing was underestimated by the models.

The same sample was also studied in work on yellow fever vaccine responses in identical twins.

This sequence joins TRBV6-5 and TRBJ1-2, with 9 bases that match TRBD1. The source is a woman younger than 30 in good health. The sequenced sample consisted of PBMCs. The CDR3 here is CASSSWDRDRVVGGYGYTF. The CDR3 bases are TGTGCCAGCAGTTCCTGGGACCGGGACAGGGTAGTCGGAGGCTATGGCTACACCTTC.